This T cell receptor beta chain was sequenced for a study of CD8 T cells in ankylosing spondylitis. General study findings and limits: The authors reported significant enrichment of disease-linked clones in matched ankylosing spondylitis synovial fluid. Ankylosing spondylitis blood appeared to be characterized by a TCR beta motif of under ten highly homologous variants. Existing reports had already noted some motif variants in reactive arthritis synovial fluid and blood.

This CDR3 has 14 residues. CDR1 MNHEY and CDR2 SMNVEV come from the germline V gene (reference sequence). The germline V and J ends were trimmed by 5 bases and 4 bases, with 14 bases remaining between them. TCR beta libraries were made by quantitative 5'-RACE with molecular barcodes. From the 5' RACE reads, TCRdb called clonotypes with MiXCR, one entry per CDR3 protein. Counted here are over 600,000 distinct CDR3 sequences, 15% to 20% occurring once; the ten biggest clones make up over 15%. In regard to this clonotype: Its specificity is unknown.

The chain joins TRBV27 to TRBJ2-5, with D possibly being TRBD1 (6 bases). The receptor was isolated from a male donor with ankylosing spondylitis. The sequenced material came from blood, either unsorted or a sorted T cell fraction (not recorded which). The CDR3 loop is CASSGTGIGETQYF. As DNA, the CDR3 is TGTGCCAGCAGTGGAACAGGGATTGGAGAGACCCAGTACTTC.